The 25 T cell receptor beta chains listed next were all sequenced from one sample in a study of T-cell reconstitution after alpha-beta-depleted transplantation in children. Unique molecular identifiers were used in preparing the TCRbeta library. MiXCR, run by TCRdb on the PCR reads, gives a single entry per CDR3 protein. The sample has some 300,000 distinct CDR3 sequences; around 9.1% are singletons. The specimen comprised PBMCs, sampled before TCRalphabeta/CD19-depleted stem cell transplant. The source of these receptors is a boy younger than two with acute myeloid leukemia, due to receive a stem cell transplant.

This clonotype came up many times. This chain links TRBV20-1 with TRBJ1-3; unclear D gene. Germline assignment: CDR1 DFQATT and CDR2 SNEGSKA (reference sequence). This CDR3 has 12 amino acids. V was trimmed by 6 bases and J by 1 base, leaving 7 bases between them. The CDR3 region has the DNA TGCAGTGCCCGGATTTCTGGAAACACCATATATTTT. Residues: CSARISGNTIYF.

The table lists this clonotype with many counts. The V and J genes are TRBV27 and TRBJ2-6; TRBD1 matches at 8 bases. Germline CDR1 MNHEY, CDR2 SMNVEV (reference sequence). J was trimmed by 0 bases and V by 6 bases; bases with no gene match: 4. CDR3 size: 16 residues. In DNA, the CDR3 is TGTGCCAGCAGCCGGGACAGGTTCTCTGGGGCCAACGTCCTGACTTTC. Amino acids: CASSRDRFSGANVLTF.

Of note for this clonotype: This clone may be a read error of a much larger clone one base away. This sequence joins TRBV10-3 and TRBJ2-1, with 13 bases lining up with TRBD2. The length of the CDR3 is 15 residues. V lost 7 bases, J lost 8 bases, and 8 bases stayed unmatched. Germline V CDR1 and CDR2: ENHRY, SYGVKD. The chain's CDR3 is CAITPGLAGYDEQFF. In nucleotides, the CDR3 is TGTGCCATCACCCCGGGACTAGCGGGGTACGATGAGCAGTTCTTC.

Turning to this clonotype: This may be a read error: a much more frequent sequence differs by one nucleotide. Likely a read error: the CDR3 ends without its conserved phenylalanine or tryptophan. The genes are TRBV5-1 and TRBJ2-7, with D uncertain. The ends were cut back, 0 bases at V and 5 bases at J, with 6 bases in the middle. This CDR3 is built from 12 residues. Germline CDR1 reads SGHRS; CDR2 reads YFSETQ. The CDR3 loop is CASSLDSDEQYY. The CDR3 DNA reads TGCGCCAGCAGCTTGGATTCAGACGAGCAGTACTAC.

About this clonotype: The conserved final phenylalanine or tryptophan is absent from the CDR3, which likely points to a read error. The limits of the CDR3 on the DNA are not certain, so only TCRdb's listed CDR3 is given. The rearrangement joins TRBV21-1 to TRBJ2-3; whether TRBD2, the table's D call, matches the DNA was not checked. TRBV21-1 is recorded as a pseudogene. The CDR3 contains 20 residues when both ends are counted. The CDR3 sequence is CASSNPGTSGGLPITDTQYS.

This clonotype was found many times. Here the CDR3 DNA reads TGTGCCAGCAGCCACTCATCACGGAATGAGCAGTTCTTC. Its protein product is CASSHSSRNEQFF. This chain joins TRBV3-1 and TRBJ2-1; D remains ambiguous. The CDR3 sequence is 13 residues long. The germline CDR1 and CDR2 sequences are LGHDT and YNNKEL (reference sequence). The V and J ends lost 3 bases and 7 bases respectively, with 10 bases between them.

The V and J genes are TRBV5-1 and TRBJ2-6, with D perhaps TRBD1 (5 bases). Germline loops: CDR1 SGHRS, CDR2 YFSETQ. CDR3 length: 15 amino acids. V was trimmed by 8 bases and J by 0 bases, leaving 12 bases between them. CDR3 nucleotides: TGCGCCAGGTGGGGCCGACACTCTGGGGCCAACGTCCTGACTTTC. Translating it yields CARWGRHSGANVLTF.

Only a few counts were recorded for this clonotype. The chain carries TRBV7-3 and TRBJ2-3; D unclear. Germline V CDR1 and CDR2: SGHTA, FQGTGA. The CDR3 runs 13 residues. The V end lost 5 bases, the J end lost 3 bases, and 9 bases lay between the germline ends. The CDR3 reads CASSMPSTDTQYF. The CDR3 nucleotides read TGTGCCAGCAGCATGCCGTCGACAGATACGCAGTATTTT.

This clonotype was found many times. The rearrangement uses TRBV7-9 and TRBJ2-3; 8 positions match TRBD1. CDR1 and CDR2 (germline): SEHNR, FQNEAQ (reference sequence). The CDR3 spans 15 residues. The V segment lost 3 bases and the J segment 6 bases; nucleotides outside the gene matches: 8. The CDR3 region is CASSFPGTGLDTQYF. The CDR3 nucleotides read TGTGCCAGCAGCTTCCCGGGGACAGGCTTGGATACGCAGTATTTT.

This clonotype occurred many times. V usage is TRBV28 and J usage is TRBJ2-6; the D gene is possibly TRBD1 (6 bases). Germline V gives CDR1 MDHEN, CDR2 SYDVKM. CDR3 length: 17 residues. Trimming pared 6 bases from V and 4 bases from J, leaving 19 bases between. The CDR3 sequence is CASSSSQGLGGANVLTF. Here the CDR3 DNA reads TGTGCCAGCAGCTCGAGTCAGGGGCTGGGAGGGGCCAACGTCCTGACTTTC.

At least ten counts were recorded for this clonotype. CDR3 sequence: CATSDSLQGITYNEQFF. For the CDR3, the DNA is TGTGCCACCAGTGATTCATTACAGGGCATTACCTACAATGAGCAGTTCTTC. This chain joins TRBV24-1 and TRBJ2-1, with a possible D match to TRBD1 (6 bases). CDR3 length: 17 residues. The germline gives CDR1 KGHDR, CDR2 SFDVKD. Between the trimmed V and J ends, which lost 2 bases and 2 bases, there was a span of 15 bases.

V usage is TRBV7-8 and J usage is TRBJ2-3, with a possible D match to TRBD1 (5 bases). Germline V gene data show CDR1 as SGHVS and CDR2 as FQNEAQ. V lost 5 bases to trimming and J lost 4 bases, with 10 bases between them. The CDR3 loop spans 13 amino acids. The CDR3 nucleotides read TGTGCCAGCAGCCTCCGACAGCCAGATACGCAGTATTTT. This encodes CASSLRQPDTQYF.

This clonotype was counted between two and nine times. CDR3 amino acids: CASSLDSTGDQETQYF. The CDR3 DNA sequence: TGTGCCAGCAGTTTGGATTCTACAGGGGACCAAGAGACCCAGTACTTC. This chain joins TRBV28 and TRBJ2-5; 7 nucleotides align to TRBD1. V shed 3 bases, J shed 0 bases, and the junction held 7 bases outside the gene matches. The germline gives CDR1 MDHEN, CDR2 SYDVKM. The CDR3 is 16 amino acids.

This clonotype was seen a few times. The chain links TRBV7-2 to TRBJ1-5, with D possibly being TRBD1 (5 bases). V was trimmed by 1 base and J by 3 bases, leaving 10 bases between them. Per germline, CDR1 SGHTA and CDR2 FQGNSA. The CDR3 totals 15 residues. The CDR3 spells CASSLVAGLNQPQHF. Here the CDR3 DNA reads TGTGCCAGCAGCTTAGTGGCAGGGCTCAATCAGCCCCAGCATTTT.

This clonotype was picked up many times. The rearrangement joins TRBV5-1 to TRBJ2-1; perhaps D is TRBD1 or TRBD2 (5 bases each). Trimming left V 4 bases short and J 12 bases short, with 11 bases between. Germline values: CDR1 SGHRS, CDR2 YFSETQ. This CDR3 contains 11 residues. CDR3 in amino acids: CASSLGVVQFF. The CDR3 DNA reads as TGCGCCAGCAGCCTGGGGGTCGTGCAGTTCTTC.

This clonotype came up a few times. The gene calls are TRBV5-1 and TRBJ2-7; TRBD2 matches at 7 bases. The CDR3 totals 16 residues. Germline V gene sequence: CDR1 SGHRS, CDR2 YFSETQ. The V and J ends lost 1 base and 0 bases, in that order; junction bases with no gene match: 7. CDR3 DNA sequence: TGCGCCAGCAGCTTGTCACCGCGGGACTACTCCTACGAGCAGTACTTC. It yields the protein CASSLSPRDYSYEQYF.

This clonotype was counted a few times. V usage is TRBV6-5 and J usage is TRBJ2-5; TRBD1 aligns across 8 bases. The CDR3 has 16 amino acids. Per germline, CDR1 MNHEY and CDR2 SVGAGI. V shed 0 bases and J 2 bases; nucleotides not matched to a gene: 5. The CDR3: CASSYSGNRGQETQYF. In DNA, the CDR3 is TGTGCCAGCAGTTACTCGGGGAACAGGGGGCAAGAGACCCAGTACTTC.

This clonotype was seen many times. This sequence joins TRBV7-3 and TRBJ2-4; D gene uncertain. V lost 2 bases and J 13 bases, leaving 12 bases between the germline ends. This CDR3 contains 12 residues. Germline lookup yields CDR1 SGHTA and CDR2 FQGTGA. Here the CDR3 DNA reads TGTGCCAGCAGCTTATTTGCGTCTGACCAGTACTTC. This gives the protein CASSLFASDQYF.

The sample holds a few counts of this clonotype. The CDR3 DNA is TGTGCCAGCAGTAAACAGGGAGGATACGAGCAGTACTTC. This codes for CASSKQGGYEQYF. The J gene is TRBJ2-7, the V gene TRBV27; D tentatively fits TRBD1 or TRBD2 (6 bases each). This CDR3 has 13 residues. Germline V lookup: CDR1 MNHEY, CDR2 SMNVEV (reference sequence). The V gene lost 5 bases and the J gene lost 4 bases, with 12 bases spanning the gap.

The chain uses TRBV18 and TRBJ1-2; no clear D. Trimming removed 1 base from V and 6 bases from J, with 6 bases in between. This CDR3 contains 12 residues. The germline V gene encodes CDR1 KGHSH and CDR2 LQKENI. The CDR3 reads CASSPQGNGYTF. The CDR3 coding sequence is TGTGCCAGCTCACCACAGGGAAATGGCTACACCTTC.

There are many counts of this clonotype. The chain couples TRBV15 to TRBJ2-3; 12 nucleotides line up with TRBD2. Germline V gives CDR1 LNHNV, CDR2 YYDKDF (reference sequence). The CDR3 loop spans 16 amino acids. V dropped 3 bases and J dropped 3; count of bases not matched to a gene: 4. The DNA for the CDR3 is TGTGCCACCAGCAGCGCTAGCGGGGGGGCGACAGATACGCAGTATTTT. Translation: CATSSASGGATDTQYF.

Notes on this clonotype: Being one base from a much bigger clone, this may be a read error. CDR3 loop: CASSLEGAVAEQYF. Here the CDR3 DNA reads TGTGCCAGCAGTTTAGAAGGGGCCGTGGCCGAGCAGTACTTC. This rearrangement joins TRBV27 to TRBJ2-7; perhaps TRBD1 as D (5 bases). The CDR3 has 14 amino acids. CDR1 and CDR2 from the germline V gene are MNHEY and SMNVEV (reference sequence). Trimming took 2 bases from V and 6 from J, leaving 14 bases between them.

This clonotype was picked up many times. The chain employs TRBV28 and TRBJ2-7; no clear D. The CDR3 totals 12 residues. The V end was cut by 4 bases, the J end by 8 bases, with 12 bases between. Per the germline V gene, CDR1 is MDHEN and CDR2 is SYDVKM. The CDR3 region is CASSWQTPQQYF. CDR3 DNA sequence: TGTGCCAGCAGTTGGCAGACCCCCCAGCAGTACTTC. The whole variable domain, filled in from reference TRBV28 and TRBJ2-7, reads DVKVTQSSRYLVKRTGEKVFLECVQDMDHENMFWYRQDPGLGLRLIYFSYDVKMKEKGDIPEGYSVSREKKERFSLILESASTNQTSMYLCASSWQTPQQYFGPGTRLTVT.

The chain has TRBV7-8 and TRBJ1-1; a possible D gene is TRBD1 (5 bases). Per the germline V gene, CDR1 is SGHVS and CDR2 is FQNEAQ. The CDR3 is 15 amino acids. The V end lost 2 bases, the J end lost 0 bases, and 10 bases lay between the germline ends. In nucleotides, the CDR3 is TGTGCCAGCAGCTTACGGACACAAATGAACACTGAAGCTTTCTTT. It encodes CASSLRTQMNTEAFF.

This clonotype was counted many times. The chain has TRBV20-1 and TRBJ2-7, with a weak D call TRBD1 (5 bases). Germline loops: CDR1 DFQATT, CDR2 SNEGSKA (reference sequence). This CDR3 spans 14 amino acids. The V gene lost 3 bases and the J gene lost 2 bases, with 14 bases spanning the gap. The DNA of the CDR3 is TGCAGTGCTAGCCAGTCCAGGGCGGCCTACGAGCAGTACTTC. It specifies CSASQSRAAYEQYF.